Below are 30 T cell receptor beta chains sequenced from a single sample in a study of T cells in Graves' hyperthyroidism and ophthalmopathy. RNA transcripts were the template for amplifying TCR beta CDR3 regions. The TCR CDR3 was amplified in a first-round RT-PCR using the HTBI primer set. TCRdb reanalysed the multiplex PCR reads using MiXCR and keeps one entry per CDR3 protein. The sample holds hundreds of thousands of distinct CDR3 sequences, about 38% seen once. The specimen was blood. Source of these receptors: a young man with Graves' hyperthyroidism.

This clonotype was seen more than once but under ten times. The rearrangement uses TRBV19 and TRBJ2-7; 9 bases map to TRBD1. The ends lost 5 bases at V and 2 bases at J; junction bases unmatched: 4. From germline, CDR1 is LNHDA and CDR2 SQIVND (reference sequence). CDR3 length: 14 residues. Here the CDR3 DNA reads TGTGCCAGTAGTTCCACAGGGGGCCCCTACGAGCAGTACTTC. Translated: CASSSTGGPYEQYF. The full variable domain, in which reference TRBV19 and TRBJ2-7 provide the parts outside the CDR3, is DGGITQSPKYLFRKEGQNVTLSCEQNLNHDAMYWYRQDPGQGLRLIYYSQIVNDFQKGDIAEGYSVSREKKESFPLTVTSAQKNPTAFYLCASSSTGGPYEQYFGPGTRLTVT.

This clonotype was recorded only once. This chain uses TRBV19 with TRBJ1-5, with a possible D match to TRBD1 (6 bases). The CDR3 is 13 residues long. Germline V lookup: CDR1 LNHDA, CDR2 SQIVND (reference sequence). Trimming pared 4 bases from V and 10 bases from J, leaving 14 bases between. This chain's CDR3 is CASSTHRAKPQHF. DNA of the CDR3: TGTGCCAGTAGTACGCACAGGGCCAAACCCCAGCATTTT.

At least ten counts were recorded for this clonotype. The chain employs TRBV29-1 and TRBJ2-5; a possible D gene is TRBD1 (5 bases). The CDR3 contains 11 residues. The V end was cut by 3 bases, the J end by 7 bases, with 9 bases between. Germline CDR1 is SQVTM and CDR2 is ANQGSEA. The CDR3 sequence: CSVDREGTQYF. The DNA of the CDR3 is TGCAGCGTTGACAGGGAAGGGACCCAGTACTTC.

In DNA form, the CDR3 reads TGTGCCAGTAGTATTTCCAGCGGGGGAGGAGAGACCCAGTACTTC. Its translation is CASSISSGGGETQYF. This rearrangement joins TRBV19 to TRBJ2-5; 8 bases match TRBD2. V lost 3 bases and J lost 4; bases outside the gene matches: 7. This CDR3 is 15 amino acids long. The germline V gene encodes CDR1 LNHDA and CDR2 SQIVND (reference sequence).

This clonotype was detected ten times or more. V and J are TRBV20-1 and TRBJ1-5; no firm D call. V lost 2 bases, J lost 2 bases, and 4 bases lay in between. This CDR3 region has 12 residues. CDR1 and CDR2 (germline): DFQATT, SNEGSKA (reference sequence). The CDR3 sequence: CSARQGNQPQHF. CDR3 nucleotide sequence: TGCAGTGCTAGACAGGGCAATCAGCCCCAGCATTTT.

The table lists this clonotype with many counts. The J gene is TRBJ1-2, the V gene TRBV5-4; TRBD1 is a possible D gene (5 bases). Germline CDR1 reads SGHNT; CDR2 reads YYREEE (reference sequence). CDR3 length: 14 residues. Trimming cost V 2 bases and J 5 bases, with 13 bases left between them. Written as DNA, the CDR3 is TGTGCCAGCAGCTTTGACCGGGGCGATTATGGCTACACCTTC. The encoded protein is CASSFDRGDYGYTF.

This clonotype has a count of ten or more. The J gene is TRBJ2-7, the V gene TRBV15; 7 bases are shared with TRBD1. CDR3 length: 15 residues. V gave up 1 base and J gave up 5 bases; unmatched junction bases: 8. Germline CDR1 is LNHNV and CDR2 is YYDKDF (reference sequence). The CDR3 reads CATSRVSAGTDEQYF. The CDR3 DNA reads as TGTGCCACCAGCAGAGTGAGTGCCGGGACAGACGAGCAGTACTTC.

This clonotype was detected only a few times. The chain carries TRBV5-1 and TRBJ1-5; 9 positions agree with TRBD1. The CDR3 loop spans 17 amino acids. CDR1 is SGHRS and CDR2 is YFSETQ in the germline V gene. The ends lost 8 bases at V and 2 bases at J; junction bases unmatched: 14. CDR3 sequence reads: CASSPGQGLDGNQPQHF. The CDR3 DNA follows: TGCGCCAGTTCCCCGGGACAGGGACTGGATGGCAATCAGCCCCAGCATTTT.

On this clonotype: A junction end diverges from the germline sequence, so it may reflect a read error. The chain links TRBV7-8 to TRBJ2-5; possibly TRBD2 for D (5 bases). Germline V lookup: CDR1 SGHVS, CDR2 FQNEAQ. This CDR3 has 15 amino acids. CDR3 sequence (DNA): TGTGCCAGCAGCTCCAACCCAGCGGAGGAAGAGGCCCAGTACTTC. Translated, it gives CASSSNPAEEEAQYF.

The gene calls are TRBV29-1 and TRBJ2-5; a possible D gene is TRBD1 (5 bases). The CDR3 has 10 residues. Germline values: CDR1 SQVTM, CDR2 ANQGSEA. Trimming took 7 bases from V and 4 from J, leaving 7 bases between them. The CDR3 sequence is CSGGVETQYF. For the CDR3, the DNA is TGCAGCGGGGGCGTAGAGACCCAGTACTTC.

The V and J genes are TRBV29-1 and TRBJ2-3; 8 positions agree with TRBD1. After removal of 7 bases from V and 2 bases from J, the junction contained 5 bases not matched to a gene. The CDR3 length is 13 residues. Germline CDR1 SQVTM, CDR2 ANQGSEA. The CDR3 sequence: CSAPGQVTDTQYF. In DNA form, the CDR3 reads TGCAGCGCCCCGGGACAGGTCACAGATACGCAGTATTTT.

This clonotype was detected ten times or more. This chain joins TRBV29-1 and TRBJ1-3; D unclear. V dropped 4 bases and J dropped 4 bases, with 20 bases sitting between them. The length of the CDR3 is 16 residues. Germline CDR1 and CDR2: SQVTM and ANQGSEA. CDR3 in amino acids: CSVAALSAGNGNTIYF. DNA for the CDR3: TGCAGCGTTGCCGCACTATCAGCTGGGAACGGAAACACCATATATTTT.

This clonotype was detected ten times or more. This chain links TRBV19 with TRBJ1-5; a possible D gene is TRBD1 (5 bases). V was pared by 9 bases and J by 0 bases, with 12 bases between. The CDR3 runs 14 residues. Germline values: CDR1 LNHDA, CDR2 SQIVND (reference sequence). The CDR3, as DNA: TGTGCCAGCCGGGGACGCTCTAGCAATCAGCCCCAGCATTTT. This codes for CASRGRSSNQPQHF.

This clonotype was counted at least ten times. The chain employs TRBV20-1 and TRBJ2-5, with D possibly TRBD1 on 5 matching bases. Trimming left V 0 bases short and J 1 base short, with 9 bases between. From germline, CDR1 is DFQATT and CDR2 SNEGSKA (reference sequence). The CDR3 loop spans 14 amino acids. The CDR3 DNA follows: TGCAGTGCTAGAGACAGGGCCCCCCAAGAGACCCAGTACTTC. This encodes CSARDRAPQETQYF.

V gene TRBV7-9 combines with J gene TRBJ2-7; 8 bases are a match to TRBD1. The germline gives CDR1 SEHNR, CDR2 FQNEAQ (reference sequence). This CDR3 comprises 14 residues. Unmatched junction bases numbered 10, after V lost 6 bases and J lost 6 bases. The CDR3 DNA sequence: TGTGCCAGCAGTTCCCGGGACAGGCACTTCGAGCAGTACTTC. Amino acid sequence: CASSSRDRHFEQYF.

The CDR3 DNA reads as TGTGCCAGCAGCGTCGGCGGGGACAGGGTCTACGAGCAGTACTTC. Its protein product is CASSVGGDRVYEQYF. The rearrangement joins TRBV9 to TRBJ2-7, with 9 bases fitting TRBD1. V dropped 2 bases and J dropped 3; count of bases not matched to a gene: 6. Germline V lookup: CDR1 SGDLS, CDR2 YYNGEE. CDR3 length: 15 amino acids.

Comments on this clonotype: This may be a read error, as it is one base from a much larger clone. The CDR3 end shows no conserved phenylalanine or tryptophan, and so a read error is likely. The chain recombines TRBV19 with TRBJ1-2, with D possibly TRBD1 on 6 matching bases. This CDR3 region has 13 residues. Trimming took off 1 base at V and 8 bases at J, with 11 bases between the two ends. Germline CDR1 is LNHDA and CDR2 is SQIVND (reference sequence). The CDR3 spells CASSIAGEAGYTI. The CDR3 DNA reads TGTGCCAGTAGTATAGCAGGGGAAGCGGGCTACACCATC.

CDR3 in amino acids: CASSELSLAGGQETQYF. In DNA, the CDR3 is TGCGCCAGCAGTGAGTTGTCGCTAGCGGGGGGCCAAGAGACCCAGTACTTC. The chain joins TRBV10-2 to TRBJ2-5; 11 positions match TRBD2. J lost 1 base, V lost 1 base, and 5 bases had no gene match. CDR1 WSHSY and CDR2 SAAADI come from the germline V gene. This CDR3 has 17 amino acids.

This clonotype was seen a few times. The V gene is TRBV2, the J gene TRBJ2-2, with D possibly TRBD2 on 6 matching bases. Germline V gives CDR1 SNHLY, CDR2 FYNNEI. V was clipped by 6 bases and J by 2 bases, with 22 bases between them. The CDR3 extends over 18 amino acids. The CDR3 DNA reads as TGTGCCAGCAGCTTAAGAGCCAGGACTACCTTCAACACCGGGGAGCTGTTTTTT. Amino acid sequence: CASSLRARTTFNTGELFF.

This clonotype has a handful of counts. V and J are TRBV20-1 and TRBJ1-3, with D possibly TRBD1 on 5 matching bases. The V end lost 5 bases, the J end lost 2 bases, and 13 bases lay between the germline ends. Germline V lookup: CDR1 DFQATT, CDR2 SNEGSKA (reference sequence). The CDR3 is made up of 14 amino acids. The CDR3 region has the DNA TGCAGTGCTCGGGGGTACCCTACTGGAAACACCATATATTTT. Its translation is CSARGYPTGNTIYF.

Note on this clonotype: One end of the junction is discordant with germline, which a read error may explain. The V call is TRBV2, the J call TRBJ1-2, with D hard to call. Germline V CDR1 and CDR2: SNHLY, FYNNEI. This CDR3 has 14 amino acids. CDR3 residues: CASSQQNTGYGYIF. The CDR3 bases are TGTGCCAGCAGTCAACAGAACACCGGGTATGGCTACATCTTC.

This clonotype was observed many times. V usage is TRBV25-1 and J usage is TRBJ1-6; TRBD1 agrees at 9 bases. The germline V gene has CDR1 MGHDK and CDR2 SYGVNS. J was trimmed by 9 bases and V by 2 bases; bases with no gene match: 5. This CDR3 has 15 amino acids. The CDR3 region has the DNA TGTGCCAGCAGTGAACAGGGACAGGGAGGTTCACCCCTCCACTTT. Protein product: CASSEQGQGGSPLHF.

This clonotype occurred many times. CDR3 loop: CASRGPGTSGQETQYF. The CDR3 DNA is TGTGCCAGCAGGGGTCCCGGGACTAGCGGGCAAGAGACCCAGTACTTC. The chain couples TRBV2 to TRBJ2-5, with 12 bases lining up with TRBD2. From germline, CDR1 is SNHLY and CDR2 FYNNEI. The CDR3 is 16 amino acids. Trimming cost V 6 bases and J 2 bases; bases outside gene matches: 7.

The CDR3 DNA follows: TGTGCCAGCAGCCCCCAGGGGATGTTTAATGAAAAACTGTTTTTT. Translating gives CASSPQGMFNEKLFF. The rearrangement joins TRBV2 to TRBJ1-4; D possibly corresponds to TRBD1 (6 bases). Germline CDR1 reads SNHLY; CDR2 reads FYNNEI. The V end lost 6 bases, the J end lost 4 bases, and 15 bases lay between the germline ends. This CDR3 has 15 residues.

In regard to this clonotype: Given a much more abundant clone one base away, this may be a read error. The chain couples TRBV2 to TRBJ1-2; weak D call: TRBD1 (6 bases). V was cut by 8 bases and J by 4 bases, with 8 bases left in between. The CDR3 consists of 11 residues. Germline values: CDR1 SNHLY, CDR2 FYNNEI. The CDR3 DNA follows: TGTGCCAGCGGGACATCCTATGGCTACACCTTC. Translation gives CASGTSYGYTF.

About this clonotype itself: Mismatch with germline at one junction end may stem from a read error. The rearrangement links TRBV2 to TRBJ2-7; a weak D match, TRBD1 (6 bases). CDR1 and CDR2 from the germline V gene are SNHLY and FYNNEI. The CDR3 loop spans 13 amino acids. CDR3 protein: CAGSRDTSYEQYF. The CDR3 DNA reads as TGTGCCGGCAGCCGGGACACCTCCTACGAGCAGTACTTC.

At least ten counts were recorded for this clonotype. The chain recombines TRBV7-9 with TRBJ1-2, with D hard to call. Per germline, CDR1 SEHNR and CDR2 FQNEAQ (reference sequence). The V end lost 5 bases, the J end lost 8 bases, and 12 bases lay between the germline ends. This CDR3 is 12 amino acids long. This CDR3 reads CASSPLSEGYTF. In DNA form, the CDR3 reads TGTGCCAGCAGCCCCCTGTCTGAAGGCTACACCTTC.

The chain couples TRBV20-1 to TRBJ2-7, with 11 bases lining up with TRBD1. Germline CDR1 DFQATT, CDR2 SNEGSKA (reference sequence). The CDR3 covers 16 residues. J gave up 2 bases and V 0 bases, and 6 bases lay outside the gene matches. CDR3 residues: CSARDSDRGLTYEQYF. The CDR3 DNA reads as TGCAGTGCTAGAGATTCGGACAGGGGGCTAACCTACGAGCAGTACTTC.

This clonotype was counted a few times. The chain employs TRBV4-1 and TRBJ1-1; unclear D gene. The CDR3 covers 14 residues. Germline assignment: CDR1 MGHRA and CDR2 YSYEKL. V lost 0 bases to trimming and J lost 3 bases, with 8 bases between them. The CDR3 sequence: CASSQDPGYTEAFF. CDR3 nucleotide sequence: TGCGCCAGCAGCCAAGATCCGGGGTACACTGAAGCTTTCTTT.

As concerns this clonotype: A much larger clonotype is one base distant, so this may be a read error. This CDR3 is missing its conserved last phenylalanine or tryptophan, likely due to a read error. Because the CDR3's place on the DNA is in doubt, the DNA is left out and the CDR3 is given as listed by TCRdb. V usage is TRBV20-1 and J usage is TRBJ1-5; the D call of TRBD1 is as the table states it, not checked on the DNA. The CDR3 spans 12 amino acids, including both terminal residues. Germline assignment: CDR1 DFQATT and CDR2 SNEGSKA (reference sequence). The CDR3 here is CSASSRTGGNHL.